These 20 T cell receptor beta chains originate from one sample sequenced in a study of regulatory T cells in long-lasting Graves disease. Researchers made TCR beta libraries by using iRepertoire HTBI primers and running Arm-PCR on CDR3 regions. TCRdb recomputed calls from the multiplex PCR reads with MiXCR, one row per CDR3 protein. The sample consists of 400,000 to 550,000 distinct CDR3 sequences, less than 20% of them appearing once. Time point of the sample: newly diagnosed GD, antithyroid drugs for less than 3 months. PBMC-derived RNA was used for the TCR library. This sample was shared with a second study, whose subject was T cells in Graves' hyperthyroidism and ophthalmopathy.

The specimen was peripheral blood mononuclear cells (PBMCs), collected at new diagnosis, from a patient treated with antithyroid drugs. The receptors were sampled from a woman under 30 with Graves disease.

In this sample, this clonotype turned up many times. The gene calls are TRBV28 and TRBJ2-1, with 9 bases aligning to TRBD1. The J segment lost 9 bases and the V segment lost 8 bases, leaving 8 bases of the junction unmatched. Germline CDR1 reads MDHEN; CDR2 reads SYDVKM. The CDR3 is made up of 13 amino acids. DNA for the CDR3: TGTGCCAGCCCCCGGACAGGGGTCGGTGAGCAGTTCTTC. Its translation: CASPRTGVGEQFF.

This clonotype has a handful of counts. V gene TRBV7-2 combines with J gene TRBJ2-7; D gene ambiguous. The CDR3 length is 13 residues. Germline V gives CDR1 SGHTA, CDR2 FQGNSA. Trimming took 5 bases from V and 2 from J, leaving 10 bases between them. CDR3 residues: CASSPIRPYEQYF. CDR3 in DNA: TGTGCCAGCAGCCCCATCAGGCCCTACGAGCAGTACTTC.

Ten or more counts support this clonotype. The CDR3 region has the DNA TGTGCCAGCAGACACGGGACTAGCGGGGCCGTTAGGGGGCAGTTCTTC. It specifies CASRHGTSGAVRGQFF. This sequence joins TRBV3-1 and TRBJ2-1, with 13 nucleotides matching TRBD2. The germline V gene has CDR1 LGHDT and CDR2 YNNKEL (reference sequence). The CDR3 has 16 amino acids. The junction had 14 bases not matched to a gene; V was cut back by 6 bases and J by 12 bases.

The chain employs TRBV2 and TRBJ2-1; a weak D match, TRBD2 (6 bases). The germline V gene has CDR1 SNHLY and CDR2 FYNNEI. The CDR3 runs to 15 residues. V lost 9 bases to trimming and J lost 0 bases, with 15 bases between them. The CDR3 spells CASDALASSYNEQFF. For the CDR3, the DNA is TGTGCCAGTGACGCCCTAGCGTCCTCCTACAATGAGCAGTTCTTC.

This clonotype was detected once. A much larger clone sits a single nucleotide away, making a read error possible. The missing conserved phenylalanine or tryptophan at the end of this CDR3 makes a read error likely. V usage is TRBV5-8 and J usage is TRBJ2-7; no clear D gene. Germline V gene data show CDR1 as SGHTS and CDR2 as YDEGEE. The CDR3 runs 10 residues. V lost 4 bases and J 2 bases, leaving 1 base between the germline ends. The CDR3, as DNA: TGTGCCAGCAGCCCCTACGAGCAGTACTCC. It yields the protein CASSPYEQYS.

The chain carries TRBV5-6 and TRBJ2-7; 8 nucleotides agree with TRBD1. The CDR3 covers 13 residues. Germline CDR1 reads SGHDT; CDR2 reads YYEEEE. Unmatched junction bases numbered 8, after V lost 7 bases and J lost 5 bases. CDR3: CASGRTGIDEQYF. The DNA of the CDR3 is TGTGCCAGCGGACGGACAGGGATCGACGAGCAGTACTTC.

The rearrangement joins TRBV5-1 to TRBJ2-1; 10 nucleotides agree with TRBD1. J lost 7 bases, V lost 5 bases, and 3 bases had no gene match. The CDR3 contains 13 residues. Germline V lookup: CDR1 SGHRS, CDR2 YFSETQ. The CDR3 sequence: CASRGQGRNEQFF. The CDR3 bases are TGCGCCAGCAGGGGACAGGGGCGGAATGAGCAGTTCTTC. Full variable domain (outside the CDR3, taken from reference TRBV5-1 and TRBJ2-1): KAGVTQTPRYLIKTRGQQVTLSCSPISGHRSVSWYQQTPGQGLQFLFEYFSETQRNKGNFPGRFSGRQFSNSRSEMNVSTLELGDSALYLCASRGQGRNEQFFGPGTRLTVL.

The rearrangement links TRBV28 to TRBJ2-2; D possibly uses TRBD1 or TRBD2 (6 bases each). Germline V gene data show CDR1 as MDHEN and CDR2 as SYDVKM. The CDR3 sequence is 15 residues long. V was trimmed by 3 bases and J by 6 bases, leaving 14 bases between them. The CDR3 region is CASSLTGTGAGELFF. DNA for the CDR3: TGTGCCAGCAGTTTGACAGGAACGGGGGCCGGGGAGCTGTTTTTT.

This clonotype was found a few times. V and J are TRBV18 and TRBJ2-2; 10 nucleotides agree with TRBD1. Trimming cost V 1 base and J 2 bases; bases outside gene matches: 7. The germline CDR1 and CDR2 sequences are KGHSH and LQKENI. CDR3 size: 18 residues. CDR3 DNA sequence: TGTGCCAGCTCACCACTACCATGGACAGGGGGTAACACCGGGGAGCTGTTTTTT. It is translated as CASSPLPWTGGNTGELFF.

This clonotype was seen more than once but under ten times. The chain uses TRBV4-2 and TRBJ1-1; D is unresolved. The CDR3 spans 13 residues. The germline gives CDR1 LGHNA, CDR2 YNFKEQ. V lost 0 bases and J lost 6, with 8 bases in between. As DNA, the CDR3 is TGTGCCAGCAGCCAAGAGGCCCCCCCTGAAGCTTTCTTT. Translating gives CASSQEAPPEAFF.

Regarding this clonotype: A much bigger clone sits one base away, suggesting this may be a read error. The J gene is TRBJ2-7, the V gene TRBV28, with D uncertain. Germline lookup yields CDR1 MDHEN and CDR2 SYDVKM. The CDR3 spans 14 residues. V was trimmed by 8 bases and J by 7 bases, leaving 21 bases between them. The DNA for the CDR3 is TGTGCCAGCCAAGTTGCGGCTTCCTACAATGAGCAGTACTTC. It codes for CASQVAASYNEQYF.

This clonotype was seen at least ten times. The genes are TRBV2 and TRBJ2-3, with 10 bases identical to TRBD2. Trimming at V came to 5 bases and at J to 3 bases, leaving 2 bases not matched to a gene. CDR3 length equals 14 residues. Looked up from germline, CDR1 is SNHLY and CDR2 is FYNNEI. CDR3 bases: TGTGCCAGCAGTCGGACTAGCGGAACAGATACGCAGTATTTT. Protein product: CASSRTSGTDTQYF.

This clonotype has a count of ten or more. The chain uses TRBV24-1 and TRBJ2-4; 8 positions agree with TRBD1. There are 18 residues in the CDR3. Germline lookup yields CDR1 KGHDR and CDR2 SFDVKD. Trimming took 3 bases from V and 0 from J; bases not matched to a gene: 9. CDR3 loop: CATSDGTGIEEAKNIQYF. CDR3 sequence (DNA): TGTGCCACCAGTGATGGGACAGGAATCGAAGAAGCCAAAAACATTCAGTACTTC.

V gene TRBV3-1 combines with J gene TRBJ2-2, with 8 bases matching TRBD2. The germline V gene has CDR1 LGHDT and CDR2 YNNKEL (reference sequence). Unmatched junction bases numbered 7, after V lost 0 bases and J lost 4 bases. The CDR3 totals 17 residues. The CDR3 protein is CASSQDLVAGSTGELFF. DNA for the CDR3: TGTGCCAGCAGCCAAGATCTCGTAGCGGGGAGCACCGGGGAGCTGTTTTTT.

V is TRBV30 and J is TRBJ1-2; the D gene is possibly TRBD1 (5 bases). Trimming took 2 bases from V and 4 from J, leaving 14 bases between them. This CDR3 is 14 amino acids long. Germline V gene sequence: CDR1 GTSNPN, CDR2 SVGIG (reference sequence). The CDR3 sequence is CAWSRDVGFYGYTF. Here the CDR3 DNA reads TGTGCCTGGAGTAGGGACGTCGGATTCTATGGCTACACCTTC.

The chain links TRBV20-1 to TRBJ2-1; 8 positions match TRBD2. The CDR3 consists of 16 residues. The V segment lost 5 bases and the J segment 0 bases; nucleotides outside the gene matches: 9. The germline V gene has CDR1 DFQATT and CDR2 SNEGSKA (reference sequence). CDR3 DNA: TGCAGTGCTGCCGGGGGGGGCGGGTACTCCTACAATGAGCAGTTCTTC. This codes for CSAAGGGGYSYNEQFF.

CDR3 protein: CSVEHQTGPGGGEQYF. The CDR3 nucleotides are TGCAGCGTTGAGCACCAGACAGGACCTGGGGGTGGCGAGCAGTACTTC. This chain links TRBV29-1 with TRBJ2-7; possibly TRBD1 for D (6 bases). Trimming stripped 3 bases from V and 6 bases from J, with 24 bases between. The CDR3 length is 16 residues. Germline CDR1 reads SQVTM; CDR2 reads ANQGSEA.

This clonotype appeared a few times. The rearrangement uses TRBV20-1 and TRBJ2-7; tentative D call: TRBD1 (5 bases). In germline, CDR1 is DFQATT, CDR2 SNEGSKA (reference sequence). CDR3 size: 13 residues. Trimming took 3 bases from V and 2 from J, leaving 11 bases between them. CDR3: CSASSGSPYEQYF. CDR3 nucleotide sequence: TGCAGTGCTAGTTCAGGGTCACCCTACGAGCAGTACTTC.

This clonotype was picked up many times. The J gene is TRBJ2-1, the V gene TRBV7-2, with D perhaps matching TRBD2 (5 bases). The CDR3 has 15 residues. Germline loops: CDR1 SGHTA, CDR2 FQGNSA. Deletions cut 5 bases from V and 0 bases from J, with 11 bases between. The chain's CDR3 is CASSPDFYSYNEQFF. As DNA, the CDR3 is TGTGCCAGCAGCCCGGACTTTTACTCCTACAATGAGCAGTTCTTC.

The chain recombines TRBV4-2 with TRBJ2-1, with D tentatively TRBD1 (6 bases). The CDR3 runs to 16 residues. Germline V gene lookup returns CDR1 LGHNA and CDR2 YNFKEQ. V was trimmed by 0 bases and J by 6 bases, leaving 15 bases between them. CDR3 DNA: TGTGCCAGCAGCCAAGACGGGTCAGGGGTTGGCAATGAGCAGTTCTTC. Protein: CASSQDGSGVGNEQFF.